This T cell receptor beta chain comes out of a study of CD8 T cells in Susac syndrome. Random hexamers were used to reverse transcribe an amount of about 0.5 to 1 ug RNA. TCRdb analysed the immunoSEQ multiplex PCR reads with MiXCR anew, one entry per CDR3 protein. The sample contains 150,000 to 200,000 distinct CDR3 sequences, 90% to 97% of which appear only once. The CDR3 is 15 amino acids. Trimming took 2 bases from V and 6 from J, leaving 14 bases between them. Germline CDR1 MNHEY, CDR2 SVGEGT. This rearrangement joins TRBV6-2 or TRBV6-3 to TRBJ1-5; possibly TRBD1 for D (5 bases). The sequence derives from a human donor with multiple sclerosis. The sequenced material came from CD4+ T cells from PBMCs. In DNA, the CDR3 is TGTGCCAGCAGTTACGAGGGGCGCGTCCGTCAGCCCCAGCATTTT. It translates to CASSYEGRVRQPQHF.